Below are 26 T cell receptor beta chains sequenced from a single sample in a study of T cell responses to AZD1222 COVID-19 vaccine. Here immunoSEQ multiplex PCR was the method, and the copy in TCRdb shows in-frame clones only, minus some. The profile shows tens of thousands of clones, 90% to 95% of them singletons. This specimen was peripheral blood, taken 28 days after the second dose of the MenACWY control vaccine. Source of these receptors: an adult who received the MenACWY meningococcal vaccine as a control.

The rearrangement uses TRBV11-2 and TRBJ2-1; 9 bases agree with TRBD2. This CDR3 is 16 amino acids long. V gave up 0 bases and J gave up 3 bases; unmatched junction bases: 3. Germline values: CDR1 SGHAT, CDR2 FQNNGV. The CDR3 DNA sequence: TGTGCCAGCAGCTTAGATTCTAGCGGGATCTACAATGAGCAGTTCTTC. It specifies CASSLDSSGIYNEQFF.

The chain joins TRBV7-2 to TRBJ2-7; no clear D. The CDR3 is 13 residues long. The germline CDR1 and CDR2 sequences are SGHTA and FQGNSA. Between the trimmed V and J ends, which lost 1 base and 4 bases, there was a span of 8 bases. The CDR3, as DNA: TGTGCCAGCAGCTTAGGAATGAGGTACGAGCAGTACTTC. Translation gives CASSLGMRYEQYF.

V and J are TRBV6-5 and TRBJ2-7; possibly TRBD2 for D (6 bases). The CDR3 is 16 amino acids. Trimming cost V 0 bases and J 3 bases, with 15 bases left between them. The germline V gene has CDR1 MNHEY and CDR2 SVGAGI. CDR3 nucleotide sequence: TGTGCCAGCAGTTACTCCGGGGCAGGAGGGAGCTACGAGCAGTACTTC. It yields the protein CASSYSGAGGSYEQYF.

The chain carries TRBV29-1 and TRBJ1-1; D is uncertain. CDR1 SQVTM and CDR2 ANQGSEA come from the germline V gene. This CDR3 is built from 13 residues. Trimming took off 8 bases at V and 2 bases at J, with 15 bases between the two ends. CDR3 coding DNA: TGCAGCCCCTCTAAATCAGTTAACACTGAAGCTTTCTTT. This encodes CSPSKSVNTEAFF.

The V and J genes are TRBV4-3 and TRBJ1-2, with D hard to call. The CDR3 totals 15 residues. The V end lost 1 base, the J end lost 7 bases, and 16 bases lay between the germline ends. From germline, CDR1 is LGHNA and CDR2 YSLEER. The DNA of the CDR3 is TGCGCCAGCAGCCAAGTTTTGGGCCGGTCCGGTGGCTACACCTTC. Amino acids: CASSQVLGRSGGYTF.

The chain has TRBV30 and TRBJ1-3; D remains ambiguous. The CDR3 contains 13 residues. V was pared by 0 bases and J by 8 bases, with 11 bases between. Germline lookup yields CDR1 GTSNPN and CDR2 SVGIG (reference sequence). CDR3 DNA: TGTGCCTGGAGTGTACGCCAGAGTGACACCATATATTTT. Translating gives CAWSVRQSDTIYF. The variable domain in full, with the rest retrieved from reference TRBV30 and TRBJ1-3, is SQTIHQWPATLVQPVGSPLSLECTVEGTSNPNLYWYRQAAGRGLQLLFYSVGIGQISSEVPQNLSASRPQDRQFILSSKKLLLSDSGFYLCAWSVRQSDTIYFGEGSWLTVV.

The rearrangement uses TRBV6-5 and TRBJ2-7, with TRBD1 matching over 7 bases. Trimming removed 7 bases from V and 0 bases from J; junction bases left unmatched: 9. This CDR3 region has 15 residues. Germline V gives CDR1 MNHEY, CDR2 SVGAGI. CDR3 loop: CASKHGTALSYEQYF. The DNA of the CDR3 is TGTGCCAGCAAGCACGGGACAGCTCTCTCCTACGAGCAGTACTTC.

The V gene is TRBV10-3, the J gene TRBJ2-7, with 8 bases lining up with TRBD1. CDR1 and CDR2 (germline): ENHRY, SYGVKD. Trimming cost V 3 bases and J 3 bases; bases outside gene matches: 4. This CDR3 is 14 amino acids long. The CDR3 loop is CAISDGTGSYEQYF. CDR3 nucleotide sequence: TGTGCCATCAGTGATGGGACAGGAAGCTACGAGCAGTACTTC.

V gene TRBV18 combines with J gene TRBJ1-1, with TRBD1 matching 7 bases. Germline V CDR1 and CDR2: KGHSH, LQKENI. The CDR3 has 13 amino acids. The V gene end was trimmed by 8 bases and the J gene end by 5 bases; junction bases not matched to a gene: 8. In DNA form, the CDR3 reads TGTGCCAGCGGAGGACAGGATGGGACTGAAGCTTTCTTT. It translates to CASGGQDGTEAFF. The whole variable domain, filled in from reference TRBV18 and TRBJ1-1, reads NAGVMQNPRHLVRRRGQEARLRCSPMKGHSHVYWYRQLPEEGLKFMVYLQKENIIDESGMPKERFSAEFPKEGPSILRIQQVVRGDSAAYFCASGGQDGTEAFFGQGTRLTVV.

The chain joins TRBV24-1 to TRBJ1-6; D is undetermined. V lost 5 bases, J lost 6 bases, and 10 bases lay in between. This CDR3 contains 14 residues. In germline, CDR1 is KGHDR, CDR2 SFDVKD. The CDR3 sequence: CATSGSQSNSPLHF. Here the CDR3 DNA reads TGTGCCACCAGTGGTTCGCAGTCTAATTCACCCCTCCACTTT.

The chain employs TRBV7-2 and TRBJ2-3; D unresolved. This CDR3 is built from 15 residues. Looked up from germline, CDR1 is SGHTA and CDR2 is FQGNSA. V lost 5 bases and J 2 bases, leaving 14 bases between the germline ends. The CDR3 sequence is CASSPFPRNTDTQYF. CDR3 bases: TGTGCCAGCAGCCCGTTCCCACGAAACACAGATACGCAGTATTTT.

The chain combines TRBV27 with TRBJ2-2, with D tentatively TRBD1 (6 bases). This CDR3 is built from 16 residues. V lost 4 bases to trimming and J lost 7 bases, with 19 bases between them. CDR1 and CDR2 from the germline V gene are MNHEY and SMNVEV (reference sequence). DNA of the CDR3: TGTGCCAGCAGTTACCAGGGGATGGGTCTCAACGGGGAGCTGTTTTTT. This codes for CASSYQGMGLNGELFF.

About this clone: One junction end does not reproduce the germline sequence, and a read error may be involved. V and J are TRBV6-5 and TRBJ2-2; TRBD1 might be the D (6 bases). The CDR3 length is 15 residues. Germline V gene sequence: CDR1 MNHEY, CDR2 SVGAGI. Here the CDR3 DNA reads TGTGCCAGCAATTACGGGCCAGGGGCCACCGGGGAGCTGTTTTTT. Its protein product is CASNYGPGATGELFF.

Here the CDR3 reads CASRSDLNSPLHF. In DNA form, the CDR3 reads TGTGCCAGCAGGTCAGACCTTAATTCACCCCTCCACTTT. The chain employs TRBV28 and TRBJ1-6; no definite D call. The CDR3 is 13 residues long. Trimming took off 6 bases at V and 6 bases at J, with 9 bases between the two ends. The germline V gene has CDR1 MDHEN and CDR2 SYDVKM.

The chain combines TRBV5-4 with TRBJ2-5; 7 bases are a match to TRBD1. The V gene's germline CDR1 is SGHNT and CDR2 YYREEE (reference sequence). The ends lost 4 bases at V and 5 bases at J; junction bases unmatched: 8. The CDR3 loop spans 14 amino acids. CDR3 residues: CASSQKGGLETQYF. In DNA, the CDR3 is TGTGCCAGCAGCCAGAAAGGGGGCCTGGAGACCCAGTACTTC.

This clone turned up a few times. J is TRBJ2-5 and V is TRBV6-1; either TRBD1 or TRBD2 may supply D (5 bases each). Per the germline V gene, CDR1 is MNHNS and CDR2 is SASEGT. V lost 1 base and J 0 bases, leaving 9 bases between the germline ends. The CDR3 length is 15 residues. CDR3 bases: TGTGCCAGCAGTGAAGAAGTGGGACACCAAGAGACCCAGTACTTC. This codes for CASSEEVGHQETQYF.

V and J are TRBV6-6 and TRBJ2-1, with no clear D. The ends were cut back, 5 bases at V and 5 bases at J, with 13 bases in the middle. Germline loops: CDR1 MNHNY, CDR2 SVGAGI (reference sequence). This CDR3 has 14 amino acids. The CDR3 sequence: CASSSNIFDNEQFF. The CDR3 coding sequence is TGTGCCAGCAGTAGCAATATTTTCGACAATGAGCAGTTCTTC.

V is TRBV12-3 or TRBV12-4 and J is TRBJ2-7, with a tentative D call TRBD2 (5 bases). V was shortened by 5 bases and J by 2 bases, with 10 bases between the two germline ends. The CDR3 is 13 residues long. The CDR3 sequence is CASSLDGTYEQYF. The DNA for the CDR3 is TGTGCCAGCAGTCTCGACGGGACCTACGAGCAGTACTTC.

The rearrangement links TRBV27 to TRBJ2-1; TRBD2 might be the D (6 bases). The V gene's germline CDR1 is MNHEY and CDR2 SMNVEV (reference sequence). The CDR3 length is 15 residues. V shed 2 bases and J shed 5 bases, with 13 bases lying between them. The CDR3 DNA reads as TGTGCCAGCAGTTTAAGGCGTAGCGGTAACAATGAGCAGTTCTTC. Protein sequence: CASSLRRSGNNEQFF.

The J gene is TRBJ2-2, the V gene TRBV5-1, with 12 bases matching TRBD2. In germline, CDR1 is SGHRS, CDR2 YFSETQ. The V gene end was trimmed by 6 bases and the J gene end by 2 bases; junction bases not matched to a gene: 8. The CDR3 is 17 residues long. This chain's CDR3 is CASKSSGRAFNTGELFF. CDR3 DNA: TGCGCCAGCAAGTCTAGCGGGAGGGCCTTTAACACCGGGGAGCTGTTTTTT.

V usage is TRBV4-2 and J usage is TRBJ1-5; unclear D gene. Trimming stripped 1 base from V and 0 bases from J, with 7 bases between. The CDR3 is 15 amino acids. Germline lookup yields CDR1 LGHNA and CDR2 YNFKEQ. The CDR3 sequence: CASSQGQYSNQPQHF. CDR3 in DNA: TGTGCCAGCAGCCAAGGCCAGTATAGCAATCAGCCCCAGCATTTT.

The chain joins TRBV11-2 to TRBJ2-3; D possibly corresponds to TRBD1 (6 bases). Deletions cut 6 bases from V and 3 bases from J, with 10 bases between. Germline V lookup: CDR1 SGHAT, CDR2 FQNNGV. This CDR3 has 13 amino acids. CDR3 bases: TGTGCCAGCAGGGGGGCAGGTACAGATACGCAGTATTTT. Its translation is CASRGAGTDTQYF.

The count of this clone is one. V and J are TRBV24-1 and TRBJ1-3; a possible D gene is TRBD1 (5 bases). CDR3 size: 15 residues. V lost 2 bases and J lost 2, with 9 bases in between. In germline, CDR1 is KGHDR, CDR2 SFDVKD. The CDR3 nucleotides are TGTGCCACCAGTGATTCAAGGGGCCCTGGAAACACCATATATTTT. Translating it yields CATSDSRGPGNTIYF.

The rearrangement joins TRBV20-1 to TRBJ2-1; maybe TRBD2 (6 bases). The CDR3 is made up of 16 amino acids. Per the germline V gene, CDR1 is DFQATT and CDR2 is SNEGSKA (reference sequence). The V end was cut by 3 bases, the J end by 6 bases, with 21 bases between. The CDR3 bases are TGCAGTGCTAGTCACGGGGGAGCAGGATTGCGCAATGAGCAGTTCTTC. It encodes CSASHGGAGLRNEQFF.

This clone was counted a single time. This sequence joins TRBV3-1 (or the pseudogene TRBV3-2) and TRBJ2-1, with D uncertain. The CDR3 has 13 residues. Germline V gene lookup returns CDR1 LGHDT and CDR2 YNNKEL (reference sequence). Trimming left V 0 bases short and J 9 bases short, with 9 bases between. CDR3 DNA sequence: TGTGCCAGCAGCCAAGATAGAAATTTTGAGCAGTTCTTC. It specifies CASSQDRNFEQFF.

The gene calls are TRBV21-1 and TRBJ2-6; the table calls TRBD1, which could not be checked here. TRBV21-1 is a listed pseudogene. CDR3 length: 19 amino acids. This CDR3 is CASTLTDRSTFAGANVLTF. In DNA form, the CDR3 reads TGTGCCAGCACCCTAACGGACAGGTCTACTTTCGCTGGGGCCAACGTCCTGACTTTC.